Listed here are 21 T cell receptor beta chains from one sample, sequenced in a study of cytomegalovirus exposure and HLA in healthy donors. With 60 Vbeta and 13 Jbeta primers, the PCR was carried out. TCRdb's copy holds only in-frame clones and misses some; the assay was immunoSEQ multiplex PCR. The sample has around 130,000 clones, about 81% seen once. Sequencing was done on a sample of PBMCs. The receptor set was obtained from a woman aged 40 to 55 in good health and CMV-seropositive.

This clone was picked up a small number of times. The V call is TRBV7-2, the J call TRBJ1-1; D not resolved. The V end was cut by 2 bases, the J end by 6 bases, with 7 bases between. The CDR3 has 12 residues. The germline V gene encodes CDR1 SGHTA and CDR2 FQGNSA. CDR3 protein: CASSLQVAEAFF. CDR3 nucleotide sequence: TGTGCCAGCAGCTTACAGGTTGCTGAAGCTTTCTTT.

V usage is TRBV29-1 and J usage is TRBJ2-3; 7 bases line up with TRBD1. Losses at the gene ends were 1 base for V and 1 base for J; bases not matched to a gene: 2. The CDR3 runs 14 residues. Germline V gene data show CDR1 as SQVTM and CDR2 as ANQGSEA. The CDR3 region is CSVEGQGGTDTQYF. As DNA, the CDR3 is TGCAGCGTTGAAGGACAGGGTGGCACAGATACGCAGTATTTT.

By its share, this clone is medium-sized (0.01 to 0.1%). The chain recombines TRBV6-5 with TRBJ2-7, with a weak D call TRBD2 (5 bases). The CDR3 extends over 15 amino acids. CDR1 MNHEY and CDR2 SVGAGI come from the germline V gene. The V and J ends lost 0 bases and 0 bases respectively, with 9 bases between them. The CDR3 loop is CASSYSAGSSYEQYF. The CDR3, as DNA: TGTGCCAGCAGTTACTCTGCGGGTAGCTCCTACGAGCAGTACTTC.

The V gene is TRBV27, the J gene TRBJ1-1; D not resolved. Germline loops: CDR1 MNHEY, CDR2 SMNVEV (reference sequence). Trimming cost V 4 bases and J 2 bases, with 11 bases left between them. The CDR3 extends over 14 amino acids. The CDR3 here is CASSSSYGNTEAFF. The CDR3 region has the DNA TGTGCCAGCAGTTCTTCTTACGGTAACACTGAAGCTTTCTTT.

The chain joins TRBV25-1 to TRBJ2-2, with D hard to call. Germline V gene sequence: CDR1 MGHDK, CDR2 SYGVNS. The CDR3 is 13 residues long. Trimming cost V 2 bases and J 8 bases, with 9 bases left between them. The CDR3 sequence: CASSEVDEGELFF. CDR3 sequence (DNA): TGTGCCAGCAGTGAAGTCGATGAGGGGGAGCTGTTTTTT.

The chain joins TRBV7-6 to TRBJ2-5; D unresolved. Deletions cut 2 bases from V and 1 base from J, with 5 bases between. Looked up from germline, CDR1 is SGHVS and CDR2 is FNYEAQ. The CDR3 is made up of 13 amino acids. The CDR3 DNA follows: TGTGCCAGCAGCTTATCAGTCCAAGAGACCCAGTACTTC. Translating gives CASSLSVQETQYF.

This clone has more than one count but fewer than ten. J is TRBJ1-1 and V is TRBV12-5; D is ambiguous. Between the trimmed V and J ends, which lost 3 bases and 1 base, there was a span of 6 bases. This CDR3 is built from 13 residues. Germline CDR1 reads LGHNT; CDR2 reads FRNRAP. The CDR3 reads CASGFGRNTEAFF. CDR3 nucleotide sequence: TGTGCTAGTGGTTTTGGCCGGAACACTGAAGCTTTCTTT.

The V call is TRBV27, the J call TRBJ2-1; 14 bases align to TRBD2. The junction had 11 bases not matched to a gene; V was cut back by 0 bases and J by 10 bases. Germline loops: CDR1 MNHEY, CDR2 SMNVEV (reference sequence). This CDR3 region has 18 residues. The CDR3: CASSLSLSTSGGAEEQFF. In DNA, the CDR3 is TGTGCCAGCAGTTTATCCCTCTCGACTAGCGGGGGGGCCGAGGAGCAGTTCTTC.

The V and J genes are TRBV5-1 and TRBJ2-7, with 9 nucleotides matching TRBD2. J was trimmed by 4 bases and V by 0 bases; bases with no gene match: 5. Germline values: CDR1 SGHRS, CDR2 YFSETQ. The CDR3 covers 15 residues. The CDR3 DNA is TGCGCCAGCAGCTTGGAGCCTAGCGGGGTATACGAGCAGTACTTC. This translates into CASSLEPSGVYEQYF.

This chain uses TRBV19 with TRBJ1-6, with D tentatively TRBD1 (5 bases). This CDR3 contains 14 residues. Germline V gives CDR1 LNHDA, CDR2 SQIVND (reference sequence). Deletions cut 2 bases from V and 7 bases from J, with 9 bases between. CDR3 in amino acids: CASSISQANSPLHF. Here the CDR3 DNA reads TGTGCCAGTAGTATATCACAGGCCAATTCACCCCTCCACTTT.

The J gene is TRBJ2-5, the V gene TRBV6-5, with a possible D match to TRBD2 (7 bases). The V end lost 7 bases, the J end lost 5 bases, and 20 bases lay between the germline ends. Germline V CDR1 and CDR2: MNHEY, SVGAGI. CDR3 length: 15 residues. CDR3 coding DNA: TGTGCCAGCACCCCGTCTTGGGGGCGGGGGGAGACCCAGTACTTC. It codes for CASTPSWGRGETQYF.

V and J are TRBV7-9 and TRBJ2-2; D is ambiguous. The CDR3 has 14 amino acids. Germline CDR1 SEHNR, CDR2 FQNEAQ (reference sequence). V shed 7 bases and J shed 4 bases, with 13 bases lying between them. The CDR3 DNA is TGTGCCAGCACCCCTAGACTGGGCACCGGGGAGCTGTTTTTT. Residues: CASTPRLGTGELFF.

This clone appeared a single time. The chain recombines TRBV9 with TRBJ2-1; possibly TRBD1 for D (6 bases). Trimming stripped 3 bases from V and 6 bases from J, with 19 bases between. CDR1 is SGDLS, CDR2 YYNGEE, per germline. The CDR3 runs 16 residues. The CDR3 DNA reads as TGTGCCAGCAGCGCAGAGGACCGGGACACGGCCAATGAGCAGTTCTTC. It encodes CASSAEDRDTANEQFF. The variable domain in full, completed from reference TRBV9 and TRBJ2-1, reads DSGVTQTPKHLITATGQRVTLRCSPRSGDLSVYWYQQSLDQGLQFLIQYYNGEERAKGNILERFSAQQFPDLHSELNLSSLELGDSALYFCASSAEDRDTANEQFFGPGTRLTVL.

The J gene is TRBJ2-5, the V gene TRBV29-1; D might be TRBD1 (5 bases). Looked up from germline, CDR1 is SQVTM and CDR2 is ANQGSEA. This CDR3 comprises 15 residues. V was trimmed by 2 bases and J by 2 bases, leaving 15 bases between them. The CDR3 is CSVEWSQGRQETQYF. The CDR3 DNA reads as TGCAGCGTTGAATGGTCGCAGGGTCGGCAAGAGACCCAGTACTTC.

V gene TRBV4-3 combines with J gene TRBJ2-1; D call uncertain. CDR3 length equals 15 residues. V shed 2 bases and J shed 8 bases, with 16 bases lying between them. From germline, CDR1 is LGHNA and CDR2 YSLEER. CDR3 in DNA: TGCGCCAGCAGCCAACGACCCGAGGCACCCCATGAGCAGTTCTTC. Translation: CASSQRPEAPHEQFF.

DNA for the CDR3: TGTGCCAGCAGCTTAGTAGACAGGACCTACGCTAACTATGGCTACACCTTC. It specifies CASSLVDRTYANYGYTF. The chain employs TRBV7-9 and TRBJ1-2; D perhaps matches TRBD1 (6 bases). CDR1 and CDR2 (germline): SEHNR, FQNEAQ (reference sequence). The CDR3 has 17 residues. The V gene lost 1 base and the J gene lost 0 bases, with 15 bases spanning the gap.

The chain couples TRBV11-2 to TRBJ2-2; 8 bases agree with TRBD2. V was clipped by 6 bases and J by 8 bases; unmatched bases: 5. This CDR3 has 13 amino acids. Germline assignment: CDR1 SGHAT and CDR2 FQNNGV. CDR3 sequence (DNA): TGTGCCAGCAGGCGTAGCGGGAAAGGGGAGCTGTTTTTT. Amino acids: CASRRSGKGELFF.

On this clone itself: This sample includes further DNA sequences coding for the same CDR3. This sequence joins TRBV6-5 and TRBJ2-7, with 14 bases that match TRBD2. Germline V gene data show CDR1 as MNHEY and CDR2 as SVGAGI. CDR3 length: 15 residues. V trimming: 6 bases; J trimming: 5 bases; junction bases outside the gene matches: 6. In DNA form, the CDR3 reads TGTGCCAGCAGAGGACTAGCGGGAGGTAGCGACGAGCAGTACTTC. It encodes CASRGLAGGSDEQYF.

This clone was counted a few times. The chain links TRBV19 to TRBJ1-4; D may be TRBD1 (6 bases). The CDR3 extends over 18 amino acids. Trimming stripped 5 bases from V and 6 bases from J, with 25 bases between. CDR1 and CDR2 (germline): LNHDA, SQIVND (reference sequence). CDR3 DNA: TGTGCCAGTAGTGGAGGTTTGGGCCTAGGGGGTTGGCATGAAAAACTGTTTTTT. Protein sequence: CASSGGLGLGGWHEKLFF.

This CDR3 is CASSGGGGHSGNTIYF. CDR3 DNA: TGTGCCAGCAGCGGAGGCGGGGGGCACTCTGGAAACACCATATATTTT. The V gene is TRBV9, the J gene TRBJ1-3; D is possibly TRBD1 (6 bases). The CDR3 is 16 amino acids. The V end was cut by 3 bases, the J end by 0 bases, with 13 bases between. Per the germline V gene, CDR1 is SGDLS and CDR2 is YYNGEE.

V is TRBV7-2 and J is TRBJ1-1, with D unresolved. Trimming removed 6 bases from V and 0 bases from J, with 8 bases in between. CDR1 SGHTA and CDR2 FQGNSA come from the germline V gene. The CDR3 runs to 13 residues. In nucleotides, the CDR3 is TGTGCCAGCAGTCCAAACATGAACACTGAAGCTTTCTTT. Encoded protein: CASSPNMNTEAFF.